One T cell receptor beta chain is described in this entry. The antigen remains undetermined. Each patient went into thyroid surgery without having received any treatment. These data are taken from a study of metastatic and nonmetastatic thyroid tumors. Overall study: Patients with malignant and benign thyroid disease provided blood and tumor or nodule tissue, whose repertoires were compared. General study findings and limits: A significant increase in TCR beta diversity was reportedly seen in malignant thyroid tumors relative to benign nodules, in blood and tumor.

As handled by the study authors: It was from CDR3 differences across clinicopathological groups that a distant-metastasis classifier for papillary thyroid cancer was built. With MiXCR, TCRdb reprocessed the PCR reads. What appears here as the V and J calls and clone size reflects TCRdb's work, not the paper's. The sample carries under 60,000 clones, roughly 23% recorded once. Germline V lookup: CDR1 KGHSH, CDR2 LQKENI. The CDR3 runs 14 residues. Trimming cost V 0 bases and J 7 bases; bases outside gene matches: 1. The V and J genes are TRBV18 and TRBJ1-2; 11 nucleotides agree with TRBD1. The sample taken for sequencing was blood. The sequence derives from a male donor with papillary thyroid cancer or a benign thyroid nodule (not recorded which). Some clones in this sample may be carry-over from other donors' samples. CDR3 nucleotides: TGTGCCAGCTCACCACCGGGGACAGGGGGTGGCTACACCTTC. Translated: CASSPPGTGGGYTF. Full variable domain (rest looked up from reference TRBV18 and TRBJ1-2): NAGVMQNPRHLVRRRGQEARLRCSPMKGHSHVYWYRQLPEEGLKFMVYLQKENIIDESGMPKERFSAEFPKEGPSILRIQQVVRGDSAAYFCASSPPGTGGGYTFGSGTRLTVV.